This TCR beta chain was found in a study of OX40 agonist ivuxolimab in advanced cancers. Study outcomes and limitations: By week 6 at 0.1 to 3.0 mg/kg, blood CD4+ and CD8+ T cells had expanded clonally.

V was pared by 3 bases and J by 3 bases, with 4 bases of the junction left unmatched. CDR3 length: 15 residues. Looked up from germline, CDR1 is SGDLS and CDR2 is YYNGEE. Concerning this clone: Its antigen is still unknown.

Sequencing used immunoSEQ multiplex PCR; TCRdb keeps in-frame clones, though not all of them. The sample records some 100,000 clones, about nine tenths being singletons. The V call is TRBV9, the J call TRBJ2-3, with TRBD1 matching over 10 bases. This material consisted of CD4+ or CD8+ T cells sorted from blood, taken in a trial of the OX40 agonist ivuxolimab. The TCR originated in an adult with an advanced solid tumor such as melanoma, head and neck, liver or kidney cancer. This chain's CDR3 is CASSERDRGTDTQYF. The CDR3 nucleotides read TGTGCCAGCAGCGAGCGGGACAGGGGAACAGATACGCAGTATTTT. Based on the CDR3 plus reference TRBV9 and TRBJ2-3, the full variable domain is DSGVTQTPKHLITATGQRVTLRCSPRSGDLSVYWYQQSLDQGLQFLIQYYNGEERAKGNILERFSAQQFPDLHSELNLSSLELGDSALYFCASSERDRGTDTQYFGPGTRLTVL.